This T cell receptor (beta chain) was retrieved from a study of T-cell memory formation after mild COVID-19. Study-wide context: TCR clusters showed largely donor specificity. The study's findings and limits: In pre-infection memory, a portion of responding clones appeared, which suggested that cross-reactive memory joined. Contracting CD4+ clones were located mainly in CM and EM, and CD8+ clones in EMRA.

This clonotype has a handful of counts. As yet, its antigen is unknown. CDR1 and CDR2 (germline): SGHTA, FQGNSA. This CDR3 is built from 17 residues. V was trimmed by 3 bases and J by 0 bases, leaving 12 bases between them. A 5'RACE reaction primed in the constant segment made cDNA libraries of TCR alpha and TCR beta, and these carried sample barcodes and UMIs. TCRdb itself ran the 5' RACE reads through MiXCR, one entry per CDR3 protein. The profile shows hundreds of thousands of distinct CDR3 sequences, under 20% of them singletons. The chain recombines TRBV7-2 with TRBJ2-6; D tentatively reads TRBD1 or TRBD2 (5 bases each). This TCR derives from a man in his late teens or twenties who had mild COVID-19 (a few samples of this study predate the infection). Cell type and time point are not known. The sequenced sample consisted of PBMCs or a T cell subset sorted from them (not recorded which). CDR3 nucleotides: TGTGCCAGCAGCTTCACGGGACGTCACTCTGGGGCCAACGTCCTGACTTTC. It yields the protein CASSFTGRHSGANVLTF.